This T cell receptor (beta chain) was observed in a study of blood T cell repertoires in COVID-19. Study at large: The samples span acute and convalescent COVID-19 from the United States, Italy and Spain. PBMCs, B-cell-depleted T cells, or T cells provided the cDNA or gDNA that made up the material.

Study processing details: It was from reference gene primer amplification that nucleated cell counts were estimated. The protocol was immunoSEQ multiplex PCR, while the TCRdb copy is restricted to in-frame clones and leaves out a portion. V, J and clone size are those of that table, while D and trimming were read from the DNA. The table has 150,000 or so clones, roughly 93% seen once. The CDR3 covers 16 residues. In germline, CDR1 is SGHNT, CDR2 YYREEE (reference sequence). J lost 4 bases, V lost 2 bases, and 8 bases had no gene match. This chain links TRBV5-4 with TRBJ2-2; 7 bases line up with TRBD1. The material sequenced was peripheral blood. The receptor comes from a woman aged 50 to 60 with acute or convalescent COVID-19. The CDR3 protein is CASSFGQEVTTGELFF. CDR3 nucleotide sequence: TGTGCCAGCAGCTTCGGACAGGAAGTGACCACCGGGGAGCTGTTTTTT.